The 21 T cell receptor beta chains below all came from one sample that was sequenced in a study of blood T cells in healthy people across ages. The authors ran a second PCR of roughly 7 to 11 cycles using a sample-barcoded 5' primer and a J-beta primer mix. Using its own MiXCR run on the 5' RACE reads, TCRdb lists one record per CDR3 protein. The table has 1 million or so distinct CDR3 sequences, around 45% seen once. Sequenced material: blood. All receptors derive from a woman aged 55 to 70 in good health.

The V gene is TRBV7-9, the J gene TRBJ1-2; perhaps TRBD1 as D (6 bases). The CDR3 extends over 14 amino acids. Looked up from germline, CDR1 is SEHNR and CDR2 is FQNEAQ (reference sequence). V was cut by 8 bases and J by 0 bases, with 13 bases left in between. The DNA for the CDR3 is TGTGCCAGCGGTTCAGGGGACCCTAACTATGGCTACACCTTC. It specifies CASGSGDPNYGYTF.

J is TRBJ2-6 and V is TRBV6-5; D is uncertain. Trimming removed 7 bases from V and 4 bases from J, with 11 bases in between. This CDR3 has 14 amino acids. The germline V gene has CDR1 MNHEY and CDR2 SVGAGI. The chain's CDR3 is CASNPGSGANVLTF. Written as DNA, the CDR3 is TGTGCCAGCAATCCTGGGTCCGGGGCCAACGTCCTGACTTTC.

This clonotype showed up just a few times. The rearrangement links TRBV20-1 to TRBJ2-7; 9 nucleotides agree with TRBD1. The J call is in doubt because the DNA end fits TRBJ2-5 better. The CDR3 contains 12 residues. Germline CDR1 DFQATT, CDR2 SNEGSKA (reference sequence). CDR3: CSAPGTGETQYF. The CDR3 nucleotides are TGCAGTGCCCCCGGGACAGGGGAGACCCAGTACTTC.

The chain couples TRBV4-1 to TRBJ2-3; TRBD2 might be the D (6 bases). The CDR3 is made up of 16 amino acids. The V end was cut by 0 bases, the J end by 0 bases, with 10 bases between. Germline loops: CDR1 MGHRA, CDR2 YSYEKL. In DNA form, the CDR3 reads TGCGCCAGCAGCCAAGAAACCGGGGGTAGCACAGATACGCAGTATTTT. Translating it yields CASSQETGGSTDTQYF.

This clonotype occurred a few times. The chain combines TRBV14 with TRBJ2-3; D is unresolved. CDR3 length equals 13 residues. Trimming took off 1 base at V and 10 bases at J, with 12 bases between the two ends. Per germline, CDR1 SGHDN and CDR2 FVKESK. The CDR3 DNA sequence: TGTGCCAGCAGCCAAGTTCTCGAGTTGGCGCAGTATTTT. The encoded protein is CASSQVLELAQYF.

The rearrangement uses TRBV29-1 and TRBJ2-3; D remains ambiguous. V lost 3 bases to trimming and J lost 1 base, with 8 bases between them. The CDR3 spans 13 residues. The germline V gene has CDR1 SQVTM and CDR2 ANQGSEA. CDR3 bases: TGCAGCGTTGAGGAAAGCGGCACAGATACGCAGTATTTT. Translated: CSVEESGTDTQYF.

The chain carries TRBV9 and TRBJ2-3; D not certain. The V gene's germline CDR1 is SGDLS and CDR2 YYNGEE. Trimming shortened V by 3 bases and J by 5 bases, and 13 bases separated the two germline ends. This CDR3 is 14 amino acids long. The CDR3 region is CASSATRLGDTQYF. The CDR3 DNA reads TGTGCCAGCAGCGCCACCCGACTTGGAGATACGCAGTATTTT.

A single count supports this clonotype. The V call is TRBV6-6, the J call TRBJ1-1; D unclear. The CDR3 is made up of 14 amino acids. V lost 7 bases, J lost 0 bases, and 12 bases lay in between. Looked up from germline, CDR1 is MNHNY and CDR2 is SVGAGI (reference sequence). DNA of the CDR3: TGTGCCAGCATCCGGGATCGACTGAACACTGAAGCTTTCTTT. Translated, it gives CASIRDRLNTEAFF.

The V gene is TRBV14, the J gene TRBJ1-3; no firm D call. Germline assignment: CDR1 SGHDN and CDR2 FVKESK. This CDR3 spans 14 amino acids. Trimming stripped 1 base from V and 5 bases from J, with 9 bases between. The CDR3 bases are TGTGCCAGCAGCCAAGTGGGCACCAGAAACACCATATATTTT. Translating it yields CASSQVGTRNTIYF. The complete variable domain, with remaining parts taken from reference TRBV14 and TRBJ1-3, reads EAGVTQFPSHSVIEKGQTVTLRCDPISGHDNLYWYRRVMGKEIKFLLHFVKESKQDESGMPNNRFLAERTGGTYSTLKVQPAELEDSGVYFCASSQVGTRNTIYFGEGSWLTVV.

CDR3 sequence (DNA): TGTGCCAGCAGTCTAGCGGGGGCCTATCGAGATACGCAGTATTTT. Protein product: CASSLAGAYRDTQYF. This chain uses TRBV7-6 with TRBJ2-3; 10 nucleotides align to TRBD2. There are 15 residues in the CDR3. With V trimmed by 6 bases and J by 5 bases, 8 bases remained unmatched. Germline CDR1 is SGHVS and CDR2 is FNYEAQ.

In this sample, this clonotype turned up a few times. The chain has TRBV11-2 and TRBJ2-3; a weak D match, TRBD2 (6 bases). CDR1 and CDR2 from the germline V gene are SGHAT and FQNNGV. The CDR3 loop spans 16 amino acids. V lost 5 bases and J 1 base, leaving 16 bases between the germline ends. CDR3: CASSPGIGGGTDTQYF. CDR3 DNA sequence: TGTGCCAGCAGCCCGGGGATAGGCGGGGGCACAGATACGCAGTATTTT.

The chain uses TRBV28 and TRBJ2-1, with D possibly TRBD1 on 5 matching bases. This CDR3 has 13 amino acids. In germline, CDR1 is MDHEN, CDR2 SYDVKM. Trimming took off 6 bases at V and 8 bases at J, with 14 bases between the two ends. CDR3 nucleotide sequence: TGTGCCAGCAGAAGGGCAGGGTTTGATGAGCAGTTCTTC. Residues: CASRRAGFDEQFF. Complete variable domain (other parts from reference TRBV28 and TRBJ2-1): DVKVTQSSRYLVKRTGEKVFLECVQDMDHENMFWYRQDPGLGLRLIYFSYDVKMKEKGDIPEGYSVSREKKERFSLILESASTNQTSMYLCASRRAGFDEQFFGPGTRLTVL.

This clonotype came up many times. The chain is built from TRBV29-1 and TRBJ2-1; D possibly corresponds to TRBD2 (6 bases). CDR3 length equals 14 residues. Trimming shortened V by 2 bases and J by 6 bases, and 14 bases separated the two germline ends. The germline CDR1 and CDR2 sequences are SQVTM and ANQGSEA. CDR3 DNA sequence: TGCAGCGTTGAAAGAAAGGGCGGGATCAATGAGCAGTTCTTC. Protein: CSVERKGGINEQFF.

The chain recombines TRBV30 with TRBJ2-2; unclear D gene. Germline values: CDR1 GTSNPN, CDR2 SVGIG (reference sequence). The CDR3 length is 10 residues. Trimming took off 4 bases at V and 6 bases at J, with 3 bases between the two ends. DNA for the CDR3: TGTGCCTGGACCCCCGGGGAGCTGTTTTTT. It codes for CAWTPGELFF. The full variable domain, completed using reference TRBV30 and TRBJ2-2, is SQTIHQWPATLVQPVGSPLSLECTVEGTSNPNLYWYRQAAGRGLQLLFYSVGIGQISSEVPQNLSASRPQDRQFILSSKKLLLSDSGFYLCAWTPGELFFGEGSRLTVL.

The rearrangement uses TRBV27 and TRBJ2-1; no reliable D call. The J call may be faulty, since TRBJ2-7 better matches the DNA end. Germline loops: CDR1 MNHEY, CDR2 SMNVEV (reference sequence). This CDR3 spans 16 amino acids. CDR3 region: CASMSSDGSSYNEQYF. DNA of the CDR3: TGTGCCAGCATGAGTAGTGATGGAAGCTCCTACAATGAGCAGTACTTC.

The CDR3 loop is CASGHSGRADTQYF. The CDR3, as DNA: TGTGCTAGTGGTCACAGCGGGAGGGCAGATACGCAGTATTTT. This chain joins TRBV12-5 and TRBJ2-3; 10 bases line up with TRBD2. This CDR3 comprises 14 residues. Germline V gives CDR1 LGHNT, CDR2 FRNRAP. The V and J ends lost 5 bases and 4 bases, in that order; junction bases with no gene match: 3.

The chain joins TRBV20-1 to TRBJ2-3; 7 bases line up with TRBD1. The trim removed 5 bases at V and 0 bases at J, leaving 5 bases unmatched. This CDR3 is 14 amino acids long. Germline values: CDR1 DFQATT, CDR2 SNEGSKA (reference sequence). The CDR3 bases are TGCAGTGCTGCAAGGGACAGCAGCACAGATACGCAGTATTTT. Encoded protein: CSAARDSSTDTQYF.

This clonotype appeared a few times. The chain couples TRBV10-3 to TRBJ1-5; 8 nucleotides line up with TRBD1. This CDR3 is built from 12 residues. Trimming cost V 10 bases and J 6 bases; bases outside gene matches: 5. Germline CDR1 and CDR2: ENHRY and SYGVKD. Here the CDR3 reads CASNTGGQPQHF. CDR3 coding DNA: TGTGCCAGCAATACAGGGGGTCAGCCCCAGCATTTT.

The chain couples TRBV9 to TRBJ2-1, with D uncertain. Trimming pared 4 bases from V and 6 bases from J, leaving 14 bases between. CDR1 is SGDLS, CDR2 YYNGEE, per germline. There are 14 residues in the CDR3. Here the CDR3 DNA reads TGTGCCAGCAGCCCGCTCCACACCCCCAATGAGCAGTTCTTC. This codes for CASSPLHTPNEQFF.

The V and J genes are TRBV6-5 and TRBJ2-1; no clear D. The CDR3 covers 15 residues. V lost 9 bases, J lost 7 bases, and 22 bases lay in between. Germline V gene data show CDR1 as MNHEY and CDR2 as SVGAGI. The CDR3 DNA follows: TGTGCCAGTAGCCTACCTGGTACATTTGGAAATGAGCAGTTCTTC. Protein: CASSLPGTFGNEQFF.

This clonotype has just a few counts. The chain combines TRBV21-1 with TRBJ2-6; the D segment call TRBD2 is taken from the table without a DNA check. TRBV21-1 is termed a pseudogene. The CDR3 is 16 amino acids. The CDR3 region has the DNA TGTGCCAGCAGCAAAGAGGGAGGGCCTGGGGCCAACGTCCTGACTTTC. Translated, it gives CASSKEGGPGANVLTF.